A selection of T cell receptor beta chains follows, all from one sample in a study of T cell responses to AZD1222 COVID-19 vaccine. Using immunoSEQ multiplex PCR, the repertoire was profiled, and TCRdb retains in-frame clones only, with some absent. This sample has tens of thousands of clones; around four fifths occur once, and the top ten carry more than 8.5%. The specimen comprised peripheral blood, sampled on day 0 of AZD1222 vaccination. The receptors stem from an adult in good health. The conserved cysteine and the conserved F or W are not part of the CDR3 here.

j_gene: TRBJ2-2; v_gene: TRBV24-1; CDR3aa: ATTTGYNTGELF
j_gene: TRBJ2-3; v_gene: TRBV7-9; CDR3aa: ASSLGSGTRGDTQY
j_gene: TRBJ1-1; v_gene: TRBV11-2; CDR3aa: ASSSPWGLADTEAF
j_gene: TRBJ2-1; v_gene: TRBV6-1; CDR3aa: ASSEPAGGYSYNEQF
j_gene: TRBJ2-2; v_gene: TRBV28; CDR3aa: ASSSPIPGELF
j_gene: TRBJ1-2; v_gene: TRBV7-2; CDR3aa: ASSLNRNYGYT
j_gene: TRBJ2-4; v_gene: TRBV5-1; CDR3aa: ASSGGAKNIQY
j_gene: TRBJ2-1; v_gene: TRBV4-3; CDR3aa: ASSQDPHRGPYNEQF
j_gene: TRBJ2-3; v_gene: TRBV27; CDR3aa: ASSPRLATELTDTQY
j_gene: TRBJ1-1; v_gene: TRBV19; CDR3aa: ASRDPGRATEAF
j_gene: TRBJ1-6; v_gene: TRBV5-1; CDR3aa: ASSLGLQESPLH
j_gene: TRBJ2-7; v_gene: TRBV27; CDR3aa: ASWNSYEQY
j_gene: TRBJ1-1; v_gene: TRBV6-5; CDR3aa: ASSYSIGQGGTEAF
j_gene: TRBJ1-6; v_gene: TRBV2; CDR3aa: ASSQDRGIETSPLH
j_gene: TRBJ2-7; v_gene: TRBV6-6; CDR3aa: ASSPRQGGREEQY
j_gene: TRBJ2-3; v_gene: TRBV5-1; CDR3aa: ASSLVSARDGPDTQY
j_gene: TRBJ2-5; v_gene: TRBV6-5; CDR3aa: ASRLTSEAETQY
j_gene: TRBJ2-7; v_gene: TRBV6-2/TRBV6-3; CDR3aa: ASSFLGYEQY
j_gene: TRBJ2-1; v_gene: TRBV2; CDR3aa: ASFIFSGAYNEQF
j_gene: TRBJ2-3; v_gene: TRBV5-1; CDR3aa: ASTLDQRGADTQY
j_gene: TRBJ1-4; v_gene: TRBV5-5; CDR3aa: ASSWGTTDDGRLF
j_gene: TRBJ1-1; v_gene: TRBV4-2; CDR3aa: ASSQDDGNTEAF
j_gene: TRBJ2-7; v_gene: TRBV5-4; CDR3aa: ASSLNVGAGNEQY
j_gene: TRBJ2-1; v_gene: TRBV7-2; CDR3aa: ASSLAVKFEQF
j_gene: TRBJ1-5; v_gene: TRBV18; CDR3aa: ASSPTTGRQPQH
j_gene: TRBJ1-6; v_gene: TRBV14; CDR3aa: ASSQAWGGRTNSPLH
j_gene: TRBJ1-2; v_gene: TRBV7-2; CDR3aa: ASSAGDGYT
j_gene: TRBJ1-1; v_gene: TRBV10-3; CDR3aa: AISEDSQLLNTEAF